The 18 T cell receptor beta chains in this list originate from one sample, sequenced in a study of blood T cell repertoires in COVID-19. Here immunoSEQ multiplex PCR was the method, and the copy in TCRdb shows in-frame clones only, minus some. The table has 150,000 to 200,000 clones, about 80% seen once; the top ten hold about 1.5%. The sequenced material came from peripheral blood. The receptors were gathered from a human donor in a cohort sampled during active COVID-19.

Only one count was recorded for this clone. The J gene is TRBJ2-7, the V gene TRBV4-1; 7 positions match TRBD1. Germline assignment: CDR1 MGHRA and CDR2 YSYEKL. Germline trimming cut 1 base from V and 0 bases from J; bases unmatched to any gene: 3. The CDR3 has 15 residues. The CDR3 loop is CASSQVGDSSYEQYF. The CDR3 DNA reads TGCGCCAGCAGCCAAGTGGGGGACAGCTCCTACGAGCAGTACTTC.

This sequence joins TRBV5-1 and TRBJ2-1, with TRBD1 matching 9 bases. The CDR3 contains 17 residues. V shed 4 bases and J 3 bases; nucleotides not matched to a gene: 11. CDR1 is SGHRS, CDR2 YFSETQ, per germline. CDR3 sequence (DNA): TGCGCCAGCAGCCAGCCCAACCGGGACAGGGTCTACAATGAGCAGTTCTTC. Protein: CASSQPNRDRVYNEQFF.

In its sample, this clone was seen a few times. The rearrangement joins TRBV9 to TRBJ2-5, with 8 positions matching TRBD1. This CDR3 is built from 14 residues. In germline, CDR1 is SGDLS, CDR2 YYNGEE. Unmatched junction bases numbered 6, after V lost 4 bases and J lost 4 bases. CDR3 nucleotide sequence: TGTGCCAGCAGCCCGGCAGACAGGGGAGAGACCCAGTACTTC. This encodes CASSPADRGETQYF.

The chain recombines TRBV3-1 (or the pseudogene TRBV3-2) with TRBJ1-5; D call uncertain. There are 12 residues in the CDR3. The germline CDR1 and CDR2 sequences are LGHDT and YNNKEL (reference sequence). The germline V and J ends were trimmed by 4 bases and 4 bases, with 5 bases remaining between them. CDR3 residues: CASSLLNQPQHF. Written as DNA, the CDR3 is TGTGCCAGCAGCCTATTAAATCAGCCCCAGCATTTT.

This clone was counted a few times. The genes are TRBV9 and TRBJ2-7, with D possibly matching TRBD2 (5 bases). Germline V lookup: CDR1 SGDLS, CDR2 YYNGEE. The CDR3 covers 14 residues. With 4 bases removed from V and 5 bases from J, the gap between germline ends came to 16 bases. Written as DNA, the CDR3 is TGTGCCAGCAGCCCCTTTCTGGAGGCAAACGAGCAGTACTTC. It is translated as CASSPFLEANEQYF.

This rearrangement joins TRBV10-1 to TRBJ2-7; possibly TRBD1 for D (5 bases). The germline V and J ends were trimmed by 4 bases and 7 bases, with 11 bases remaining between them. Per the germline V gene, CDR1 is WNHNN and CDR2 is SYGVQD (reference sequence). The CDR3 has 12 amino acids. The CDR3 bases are TGCGCCAGCAGTGGTGGACAAAGGGAGCAGTACTTC. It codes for CASSGGQREQYF.

This CDR3 is CSVGPRLVPYEQYF. The CDR3 bases are TGCAGCGTTGGCCCGCGACTTGTACCCTACGAGCAGTACTTC. The chain is built from TRBV29-1 and TRBJ2-7; no clear D gene. V shed 4 bases and J shed 2 bases, with 15 bases lying between them. In germline, CDR1 is SQVTM, CDR2 ANQGSEA. This CDR3 contains 14 residues.

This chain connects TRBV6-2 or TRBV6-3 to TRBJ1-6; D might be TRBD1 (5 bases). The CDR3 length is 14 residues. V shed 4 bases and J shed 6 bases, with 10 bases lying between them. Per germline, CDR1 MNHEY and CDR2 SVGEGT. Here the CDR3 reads CASSLQGLNSPLHF. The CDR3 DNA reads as TGTGCCAGCAGTTTGCAGGGACTTAATTCACCCCTCCACTTT.

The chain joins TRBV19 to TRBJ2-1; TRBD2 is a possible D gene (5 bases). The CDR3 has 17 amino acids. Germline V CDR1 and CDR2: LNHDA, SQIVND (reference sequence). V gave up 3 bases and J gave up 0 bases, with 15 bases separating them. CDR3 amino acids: CASSIGGHLLSYNEQFF. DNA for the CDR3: TGTGCCAGTAGTATTGGCGGGCACCTCCTCTCCTACAATGAGCAGTTCTTC.

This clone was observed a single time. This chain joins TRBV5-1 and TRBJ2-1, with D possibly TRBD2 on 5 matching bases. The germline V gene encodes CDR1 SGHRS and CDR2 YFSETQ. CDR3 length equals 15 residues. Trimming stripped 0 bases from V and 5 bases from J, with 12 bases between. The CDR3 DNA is TGCGCCAGCAGCTTGGGGCTAGCCCTCGACAATGAGCAGTTCTTC. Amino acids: CASSLGLALDNEQFF.

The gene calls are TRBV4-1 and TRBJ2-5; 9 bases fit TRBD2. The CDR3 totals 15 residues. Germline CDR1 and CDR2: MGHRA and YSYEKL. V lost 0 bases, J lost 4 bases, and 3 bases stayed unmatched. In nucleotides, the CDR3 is TGCGCCAGCAGCCAAGAAGAACTAGCGGGAGAGACCCAGTACTTC. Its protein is CASSQEELAGETQYF.

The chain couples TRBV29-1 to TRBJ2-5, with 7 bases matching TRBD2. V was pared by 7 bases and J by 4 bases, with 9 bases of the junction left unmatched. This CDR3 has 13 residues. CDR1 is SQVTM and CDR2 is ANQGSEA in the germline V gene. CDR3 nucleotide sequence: TGCAGCGGACGTGGGAGGGCCGTAGAGACCCAGTACTTC. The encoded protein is CSGRGRAVETQYF.

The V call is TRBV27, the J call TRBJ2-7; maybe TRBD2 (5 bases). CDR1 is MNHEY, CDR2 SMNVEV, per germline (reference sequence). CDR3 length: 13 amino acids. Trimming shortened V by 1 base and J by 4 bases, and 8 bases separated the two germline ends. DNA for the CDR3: TGTGCCAGCAGTTTATTAGAGGGATACGAGCAGTACTTC. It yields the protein CASSLLEGYEQYF.

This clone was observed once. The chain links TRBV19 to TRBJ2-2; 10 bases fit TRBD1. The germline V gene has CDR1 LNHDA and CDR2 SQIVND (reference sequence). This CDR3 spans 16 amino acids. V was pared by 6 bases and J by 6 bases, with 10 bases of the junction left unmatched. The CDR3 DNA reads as TGTGCCAGTAGGATATCCGGGGACAGGGGATCCGGGGAGCTGTTTTTT. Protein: CASRISGDRGSGELFF.

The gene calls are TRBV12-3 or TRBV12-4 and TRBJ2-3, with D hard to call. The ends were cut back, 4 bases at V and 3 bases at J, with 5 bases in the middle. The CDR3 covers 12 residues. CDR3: CASSSRTDTQYF. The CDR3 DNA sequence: TGTGCCAGCAGTTCCCGGACAGATACGCAGTATTTT.

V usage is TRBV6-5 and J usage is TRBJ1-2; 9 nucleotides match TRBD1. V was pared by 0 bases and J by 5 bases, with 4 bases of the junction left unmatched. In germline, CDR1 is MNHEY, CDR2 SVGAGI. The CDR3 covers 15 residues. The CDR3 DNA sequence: TGTGCCAGCAGTTACTCCACAGGGGGCCCTTATGGCTACACCTTC. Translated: CASSYSTGGPYGYTF.

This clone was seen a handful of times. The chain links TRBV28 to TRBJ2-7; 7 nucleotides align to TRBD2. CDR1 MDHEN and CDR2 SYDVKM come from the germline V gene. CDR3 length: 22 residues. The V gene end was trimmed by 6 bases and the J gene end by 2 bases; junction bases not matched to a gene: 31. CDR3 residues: CASRTLMGASAGVPWFPYEQYF. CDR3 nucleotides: TGTGCCAGCAGGACCCTGATGGGCGCGTCGGCGGGAGTCCCCTGGTTCCCCTACGAGCAGTACTTC.

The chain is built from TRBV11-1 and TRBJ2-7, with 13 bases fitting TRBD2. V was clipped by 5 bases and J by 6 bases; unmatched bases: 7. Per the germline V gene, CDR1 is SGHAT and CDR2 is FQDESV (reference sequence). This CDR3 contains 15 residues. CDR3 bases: TGTGCCAGCAGCCCTGGACTAGCGGGGGCCCTCGAGCAGTACTTC. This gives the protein CASSPGLAGALEQYF.